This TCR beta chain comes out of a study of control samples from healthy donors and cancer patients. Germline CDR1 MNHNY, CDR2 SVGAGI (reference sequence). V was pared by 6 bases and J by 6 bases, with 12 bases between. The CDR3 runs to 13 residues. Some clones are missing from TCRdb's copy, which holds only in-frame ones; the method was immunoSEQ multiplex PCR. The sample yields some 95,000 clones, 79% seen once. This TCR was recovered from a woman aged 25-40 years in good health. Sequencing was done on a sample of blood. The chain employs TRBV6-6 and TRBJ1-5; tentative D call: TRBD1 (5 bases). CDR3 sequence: CASSDSVTQPQHF. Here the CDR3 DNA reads TGTGCCAGCAGCGACAGTGTAACTCAGCCCCAGCATTTT.